Presented here are 26 T cell receptor beta chains from one specimen sequenced in a study of STAT3 mutations in large granular lymphocyte leukemia. Points from the study as a whole: In T-cell large granular lymphocyte leukemia, about half of patients showed multiple immunodominant subclonotypes.

Their antigens are not known. Profiled with immunoSEQ multiplex PCR; TCRdb holds only in-frame clones, not every one. The sample records about 39,000 clones, 80% to 85% being singletons. The sample consisted of PBMCs. These receptors were obtained from a human donor with T large granular lymphocyte leukemia. Some clones in this sample may be carry-over from other donors' samples.

The rearrangement joins TRBV11-2 to TRBJ1-5; no reliable D call. Deletions cut 5 bases from V and 4 bases from J, with 9 bases between. The CDR3 loop spans 13 amino acids. CDR1 and CDR2 (germline): SGHAT, FQNNGV. The CDR3 DNA sequence: TGTGCCAGCAGCCCTCAGGAGAATCAGCCCCAGCATTTT. Its translation is CASSPQENQPQHF.

This clone was observed a single time. The chain employs TRBV19 and TRBJ1-3; D is uncertain. The V gene's germline CDR1 is LNHDA and CDR2 SQIVND (reference sequence). This CDR3 has 15 residues. V was pared by 6 bases and J by 0 bases, with 12 bases between. The CDR3: CASSPRRDSGNTIYF. The CDR3, as DNA: TGTGCCAGTAGCCCACGGCGGGACTCTGGAAACACCATATATTTT.

The chain recombines TRBV9 with TRBJ2-1, with a weak D call TRBD2 (5 bases). Germline CDR1 is SGDLS and CDR2 is YYNGEE. V lost 3 bases and J 7 bases, leaving 11 bases between the germline ends. This CDR3 comprises 13 residues. In nucleotides, the CDR3 is TGTGCCAGCAGCGAGCCTAGCAGTAATGAGCAGTTCTTC. Encoded protein: CASSEPSSNEQFF.

The V call is TRBV5-1, the J call TRBJ2-1; D not resolved. Trimming pared 0 bases from V and 2 bases from J, leaving 12 bases between. Looked up from germline, CDR1 is SGHRS and CDR2 is YFSETQ. CDR3 size: 16 residues. The CDR3 sequence is CASSLAGKAAYNEQFF. Written as DNA, the CDR3 is TGCGCCAGCAGCTTGGCCGGTAAGGCCGCCTACAATGAGCAGTTCTTC.

The chain uses TRBV11-2 and TRBJ1-3; D gene unclear. Trimming removed 5 bases at V and 6 bases at J, with 14 bases between. Germline loops: CDR1 SGHAT, CDR2 FQNNGV. The CDR3 contains 14 residues. CDR3 amino acids: CASSIRTTANTIYF. As DNA, the CDR3 is TGTGCCAGCAGCATCAGGACTACTGCAAACACCATATATTTT.

V gene TRBV5-1 combines with J gene TRBJ1-1; D unresolved. The CDR3 consists of 14 residues. The ends were cut back, 4 bases at V and 1 base at J, with 11 bases in the middle. Germline V CDR1 and CDR2: SGHRS, YFSETQ. CDR3 in amino acids: CASSETLGNTEAFF. For the CDR3, the DNA is TGCGCCAGCAGCGAGACACTGGGGAACACTGAAGCTTTCTTT.

Comments on this clone: An end of the junction differs from the germline gene, which may be a read error. This rearrangement joins TRBV15 to TRBJ1-4, with D possibly being TRBD1 (6 bases). In germline, CDR1 is LNHNV, CDR2 YYDKDF (reference sequence). This CDR3 contains 11 residues. The CDR3 DNA sequence: TGTGCCACCAGCAGAGGGGGGGCTTTGGCCTTT. This encodes CATSRGGALAF.

This clone was seen only once. For the CDR3, the DNA is TGCGCCAGCAGCCAAGCAAACCTGGAGACCCAGTACTTC. Protein sequence: CASSQANLETQYF. The V and J genes are TRBV4-3 and TRBJ2-5; D remains ambiguous. CDR1 is LGHNA and CDR2 is YSLEER in the germline V gene. The CDR3 extends over 13 amino acids. V was cut by 1 base and J by 5 bases, with 8 bases left in between.

J is TRBJ2-1 and V is TRBV6-4; the D gene is possibly TRBD2 (5 bases). The V and J ends lost 3 bases and 0 bases respectively, with 6 bases between them. The V gene's germline CDR1 is MRHNA and CDR2 SNTAGT. This CDR3 has 14 residues. Here the CDR3 reads CASSEGSSYNEQFF. CDR3 DNA: TGTGCCAGCAGTGAGGGGAGCTCCTACAATGAGCAGTTCTTC.

The chain couples TRBV2 to TRBJ1-4; D remains unclear. V was trimmed by 6 bases and J by 6 bases, leaving 14 bases between them. Per the germline V gene, CDR1 is SNHLY and CDR2 is FYNNEI. The CDR3 is 14 residues long. The CDR3 loop is CASRARSYDEKLFF. The CDR3 DNA sequence: TGTGCCAGCAGGGCACGCAGTTATGATGAAAAACTGTTTTTT.

This clone occurred a few times. The rearrangement uses TRBV10-2 and TRBJ1-5; D is unclear. The CDR3 runs 14 residues. Trimming pared 10 bases from V and 0 bases from J, leaving 13 bases between. Germline loops: CDR1 WSHSY, CDR2 SAAADI. The CDR3 nucleotides read TGCGCCAATAGGCCCGGGCCTAGCAATCAGCCCCAGCATTTT. Amino acids: CANRPGPSNQPQHF.

The J gene is TRBJ2-3, the V gene TRBV5-8; TRBD2 aligns across 14 bases. Germline CDR1 reads SGHTS; CDR2 reads YDEGEE. This CDR3 is built from 18 residues. Trimming removed 5 bases from V and 0 bases from J; junction bases left unmatched: 8. The CDR3 loop reads CASSSGTSGGFSTDTQYF. DNA of the CDR3: TGTGCCAGCAGTTCCGGGACTAGCGGGGGTTTTAGCACAGATACGCAGTATTTT.

This rearrangement joins TRBV4-2 to TRBJ1-6; tentative D call: TRBD1 (5 bases). CDR1 is LGHNA and CDR2 is YNFKEQ in the germline V gene. This CDR3 is 14 amino acids long. Trimming shortened V by 4 bases and J by 10 bases, and 14 bases separated the two germline ends. CDR3 bases: TGTGCCAGCAGCCTGTCGGGGGAAAGATCACCCCTCCACTTT. This translates into CASSLSGERSPLHF.

This clone was recorded once. This chain uses TRBV4-1 with TRBJ2-1; 9 nucleotides match TRBD2. Germline CDR1 is MGHRA and CDR2 is YSYEKL. Unmatched junction bases numbered 6, after V lost 1 base and J lost 8 bases. This CDR3 is built from 15 residues. Written as DNA, the CDR3 is TGCGCCAGCAGCCAAGCGCGGGGGGGCAGCTATGAGCAGTTCTTC. This translates into CASSQARGGSYEQFF.

CDR3 protein: CASSLGEYSYEQYV. CDR3 DNA: TGTGCCAGCAGCTTAGGCGAGTACAGCTACGAGCAGTACGTC. This sequence joins TRBV7-9 and TRBJ2-7, with D uncertain. There are 14 residues in the CDR3. Germline-derived CDR1 and CDR2 are SEHNR and FQNEAQ (reference sequence). With 1 base removed from V and 3 bases from J, the gap between germline ends came to 10 bases.

This chain joins TRBV28 and TRBJ2-7, with 7 bases fitting TRBD1. The CDR3 totals 15 residues. The germline V gene has CDR1 MDHEN and CDR2 SYDVKM. J gave up 3 bases and V 5 bases, and 10 bases lay outside the gene matches. CDR3 residues: CASSGLRTGYYEQYV. The CDR3 DNA follows: TGTGCCAGCAGTGGACTGCGGACAGGTTACTACGAGCAGTACGTC.

This chain connects TRBV18 to TRBJ1-3; 9 bases align to TRBD1. The V gene's germline CDR1 is KGHSH and CDR2 LQKENI. The V gene end was trimmed by 3 bases and the J gene end by 1 base; junction bases not matched to a gene: 4. This CDR3 contains 16 residues. CDR3 amino acids: CASSPSQGASGNTIYF. The CDR3 DNA is TGTGCCAGCTCACCTTCACAGGGGGCTTCTGGAAACACCATATATTTT.

The V call is TRBV4-1, the J call TRBJ2-2; D not resolved. This CDR3 is built from 13 residues. V shed 0 bases and J shed 7 bases, with 6 bases lying between them. CDR1 and CDR2 from the germline V gene are MGHRA and YSYEKL. For the CDR3, the DNA is TGCGCCAGCAGCCAAGACAGTGGCGGGGAGCTGTTTTTT. This translates into CASSQDSGGELFF.

This chain connects TRBV27 to TRBJ2-1, with D possibly being TRBD2 (6 bases). CDR3 length: 20 amino acids. The V gene lost 5 bases and the J gene lost 9 bases, with 35 bases spanning the gap. Germline V gives CDR1 MNHEY, CDR2 SMNVEV (reference sequence). The CDR3 loop is CASSPLKGKASGPLRSEQFF. The CDR3 coding sequence is TGTGCCAGCAGTCCCCTGAAAGGGAAAGCGAGCGGGCCCCTTCGTAGTGAGCAGTTCTTC.

J is TRBJ2-3 and V is TRBV7-9; D is unclear. Germline V gene sequence: CDR1 SEHNR, CDR2 FQNEAQ (reference sequence). V was trimmed by 5 bases and J by 3 bases, leaving 6 bases between them. The length of the CDR3 is 12 residues. The CDR3 DNA sequence: TGTGCCAGCAGCCTAGAAACAGATACGCAGTATTTT. Amino acid sequence: CASSLETDTQYF. Full variable domain (rest looked up from reference TRBV7-9 and TRBJ2-3): DTGVSQNPRHKITKRGQNVTFRCDPISEHNRLYWYRQTLGQGPEFLTYFQNEAQLEKSRLLSDRFSAERPKGSFSTLEIQRTEQGDSAMYLCASSLETDTQYFGPGTRLTVL.

This clone has only a few counts. DNA of the CDR3: TGTGCCAGCAGTTTAAAGCCGACAGATCGATTTGCCGAAGCTTTCTTT. Protein product: CASSLKPTDRFAEAFF. This chain uses TRBV27 with TRBJ1-1, with a tentative D call TRBD1 (5 bases). Germline V lookup: CDR1 MNHEY, CDR2 SMNVEV (reference sequence). Trimming stripped 2 bases from V and 8 bases from J, with 21 bases between. The CDR3 is made up of 16 amino acids.

V is TRBV14 and J is TRBJ2-3, with D unclear. This CDR3 region has 14 residues. Looked up from germline, CDR1 is SGHDN and CDR2 is FVKESK. V was cut by 2 bases and J by 4 bases, with 10 bases left in between. As DNA, the CDR3 is TGTGCCAGCAGCCAACTATGGTCTGCAGATACGCAGTATTTT. It yields the protein CASSQLWSADTQYF.

The chain couples TRBV7-9 to TRBJ2-4; no clear D. CDR3 length equals 14 residues. Germline V lookup: CDR1 SEHNR, CDR2 FQNEAQ (reference sequence). Between the trimmed V and J ends, which lost 4 bases and 2 bases, there was a span of 9 bases. The CDR3 coding sequence is TGTGCCAGCAGCTCAACGGGTTCCAAAAACATTCAGTACTTC. Protein product: CASSSTGSKNIQYF.

The chain couples TRBV4-2 to TRBJ2-3; TRBD2 matches at 11 bases. Germline CDR1 LGHNA, CDR2 YNFKEQ. Unmatched junction bases numbered 7, after V lost 3 bases and J lost 2 bases. CDR3 size: 17 residues. Here the CDR3 DNA reads TGTGCCAGCAGCCAGAAATGGGGACTAGCGGACACAGATACGCAGTATTTT. Amino acids: CASSQKWGLADTDTQYF.

This chain connects TRBV27 to TRBJ1-3; D gene unclear. The CDR3 runs 13 residues. The V end was cut by 5 bases, the J end by 0 bases, with 5 bases between. Germline CDR1 and CDR2: MNHEY and SMNVEV (reference sequence). The CDR3 loop is CASSANSGNTIYF. In nucleotides, the CDR3 is TGTGCCAGCAGTGCCAACTCTGGAAACACCATATATTTT.

This chain joins TRBV30 and TRBJ2-6; no clear D gene. The length of the CDR3 is 16 residues. V was pared by 4 bases and J by 1 base, with 14 bases between. CDR1 and CDR2 from the germline V gene are GTSNPN and SVGIG (reference sequence). In nucleotides, the CDR3 is TGTGCCTGGAAGGCCGGGTTCGGGTCTGGGGCCAACGTCCTGACTTTC. Translated: CAWKAGFGSGANVLTF.